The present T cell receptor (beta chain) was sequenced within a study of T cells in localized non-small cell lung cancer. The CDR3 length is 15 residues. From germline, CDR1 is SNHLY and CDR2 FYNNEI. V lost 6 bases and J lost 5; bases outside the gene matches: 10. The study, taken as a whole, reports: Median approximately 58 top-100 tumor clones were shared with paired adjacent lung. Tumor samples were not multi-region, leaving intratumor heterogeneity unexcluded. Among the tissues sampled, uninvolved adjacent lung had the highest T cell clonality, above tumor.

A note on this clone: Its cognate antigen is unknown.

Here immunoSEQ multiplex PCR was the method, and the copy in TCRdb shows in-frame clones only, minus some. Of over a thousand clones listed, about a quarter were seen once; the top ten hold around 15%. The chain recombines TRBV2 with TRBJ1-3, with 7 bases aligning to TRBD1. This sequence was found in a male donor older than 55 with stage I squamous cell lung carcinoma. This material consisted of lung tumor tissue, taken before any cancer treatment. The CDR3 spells CASSQTGTLRNTIYF. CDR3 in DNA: TGTGCCAGCAGCCAGACAGGGACTTTGAGAAACACCATATATTTT.